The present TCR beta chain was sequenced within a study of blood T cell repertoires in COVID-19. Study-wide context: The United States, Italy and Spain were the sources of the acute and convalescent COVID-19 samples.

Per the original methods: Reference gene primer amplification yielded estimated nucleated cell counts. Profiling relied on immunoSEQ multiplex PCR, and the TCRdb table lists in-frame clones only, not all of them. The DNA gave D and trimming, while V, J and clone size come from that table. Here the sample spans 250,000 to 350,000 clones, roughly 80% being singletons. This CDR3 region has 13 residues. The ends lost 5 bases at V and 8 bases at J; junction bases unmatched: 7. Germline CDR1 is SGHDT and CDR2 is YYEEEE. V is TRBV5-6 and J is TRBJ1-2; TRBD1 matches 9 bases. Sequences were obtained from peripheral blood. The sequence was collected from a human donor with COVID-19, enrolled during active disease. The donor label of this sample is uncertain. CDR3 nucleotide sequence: TGTGCCAGCAGTCGGGACAGGGCTAAGGGCTACACCTTC. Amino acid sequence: CASSRDRAKGYTF.